The 17 T cell receptor beta chains presented below share a single source sample, sequenced in a study of human T cells and chemical hapten exposure. Stated time point: pre-sensitization, week 0. The treatment is: therapeutic diphenylcyclopropenone sensitization with weekly scalp DPC. TCRdb analysed the RACE reads with MiXCR anew, one entry per CDR3 protein. Found here are around 95,000 distinct CDR3 sequences, 10% to 14% of them singletons; the top ten hold under 4%. The sample in question was whole blood, obtained in connection with sensitization to the hapten diphenylcyclopropenone (DPC). These TCRs come from a woman in her sixties with alopecia areata. Some clones in this sample may be carry-over from other donors' samples.

This clonotype was counted only a few times. The DNA of the CDR3 is TGTGCCAGCAGCTTGTTTCGGATCGGGCGAGTCACCGGGGAGCTGTTTTTT. This translates into CASSLFRIGRVTGELFF. The V gene is TRBV5-4, the J gene TRBJ2-2, with no clear D. Germline loops: CDR1 SGHNT, CDR2 YYREEE (reference sequence). This CDR3 comprises 17 residues. Between the trimmed V and J ends, which lost 1 base and 4 bases, there was a span of 17 bases.

This clonotype was recorded many times. This sequence joins TRBV25-1 and TRBJ2-7, with D unresolved. Germline V gene lookup returns CDR1 MGHDK and CDR2 SYGVNS. The V end was cut by 2 bases, the J end by 6 bases, with 11 bases between. The CDR3 is made up of 13 amino acids. The CDR3 DNA reads TGTGCCAGCAGTGAACCGGGCCTCTCCGAGCAGTACTTC. This translates into CASSEPGLSEQYF.

This clonotype came up many times. The chain recombines TRBV2 with TRBJ2-7; no clear D gene. The CDR3 has 15 amino acids. Germline V gene lookup returns CDR1 SNHLY and CDR2 FYNNEI. V was cut by 7 bases and J by 0 bases, with 16 bases left in between. The CDR3 sequence is CASMISLGNSYEQYF. CDR3 nucleotides: TGTGCCAGCATGATAAGTCTAGGAAACTCCTACGAGCAGTACTTC.

In this sample, this clonotype turned up many times. This chain uses TRBV7-6 with TRBJ2-6, with D uncertain. The V end lost 0 bases, the J end lost 1 base, and 7 bases lay between the germline ends. The germline gives CDR1 SGHVS, CDR2 FNYEAQ. This CDR3 contains 16 residues. Here the CDR3 reads CASSLAPGSGANVLTF. Written as DNA, the CDR3 is TGTGCCAGCAGCTTAGCGCCGGGTTCTGGGGCCAACGTCCTGACTTTC.

This clonotype was detected ten times or more. The chain carries TRBV3-1 and TRBJ1-2; unclear D gene. Germline V CDR1 and CDR2: LGHDT, YNNKEL (reference sequence). V shed 4 bases and J shed 3 bases, with 15 bases lying between them. The CDR3 is made up of 15 amino acids. The CDR3 is CASSLRSTFHYGYTF. CDR3 DNA: TGTGCCAGCAGCCTCCGCTCAACATTCCACTATGGCTACACCTTC.

This clonotype was seen ten or more times. The chain couples TRBV30 to TRBJ2-1; TRBD2 might be the D (6 bases). Trimming took 1 base from V and 5 from J, leaving 15 bases between them. Looked up from germline, CDR1 is GTSNPN and CDR2 is SVGIG (reference sequence). The CDR3 consists of 15 residues. This CDR3 reads CAWSEVAGGNNEQFF. The DNA for the CDR3 is TGTGCCTGGAGTGAAGTAGCCGGGGGAAACAATGAGCAGTTCTTC.

This clonotype was detected ten times or more. V is TRBV30 and J is TRBJ1-5; D is undetermined. This CDR3 comprises 14 residues. With 8 bases removed from V and 1 base from J, the gap between germline ends came to 15 bases. Germline CDR1 and CDR2: GTSNPN and SVGIG (reference sequence). This CDR3 reads CALSAGVSNQPQHF. In DNA form, the CDR3 reads TGTGCCCTCTCCGCCGGGGTGAGCAATCAGCCCCAGCATTTT.

This clonotype appeared many times. The chain couples TRBV3-1 to TRBJ2-1; 7 nucleotides match TRBD2. The germline CDR1 and CDR2 sequences are LGHDT and YNNKEL (reference sequence). The CDR3 covers 14 residues. V lost 6 bases, J lost 4 bases, and 6 bases stayed unmatched. CDR3 amino acids: CASSSSGVYNEQFF. DNA of the CDR3: TGTGCCAGCAGTTCTAGCGGCGTATACAATGAGCAGTTCTTC.

This clonotype was counted ten times or more. The V gene is TRBV11-3, the J gene TRBJ2-2, with D perhaps TRBD2 (5 bases). Between the trimmed V and J ends, which lost 5 bases and 5 bases, there was a span of 6 bases. The CDR3 length is 12 residues. Germline assignment: CDR1 SGHNT and CDR2 YENEEA. The CDR3 sequence: CASSPGTGELFF. The CDR3 region has the DNA TGTGCCAGCAGCCCGGGGACCGGGGAGCTGTTTTTT.

The chain links TRBV10-3 to TRBJ1-2, with D possibly being TRBD1 (5 bases). V lost 3 bases and J lost 13, with 15 bases in between. The CDR3 spans 12 residues. From germline, CDR1 is ENHRY and CDR2 SYGVKD. In nucleotides, the CDR3 is TGTGCCATCAGTGACCCGGGCAGACAGTGCACCTTC. This codes for CAISDPGRQCTF.

This clonotype was counted between two and nine times. The chain combines TRBV10-3 with TRBJ2-5; TRBD1 is a possible D gene (6 bases). CDR1 and CDR2 from the germline V gene are ENHRY and SYGVKD. There are 16 residues in the CDR3. Trimming took 4 bases from V and 4 from J, leaving 19 bases between them. The CDR3 sequence is CAISGLQGEAGETQYF. The CDR3 nucleotides read TGTGCCATCAGTGGATTACAGGGAGAGGCGGGAGAGACCCAGTACTTC.

This clonotype came up many times. This chain connects TRBV5-1 to TRBJ2-3; D call uncertain. The CDR3 contains 14 residues. The germline gives CDR1 SGHRS, CDR2 YFSETQ. V was clipped by 4 bases and J by 4 bases, with 13 bases between them. The CDR3 DNA follows: TGCGCCAGCAGCCTGGGCTACGAGTCAGATACGCAGTATTTT. This gives the protein CASSLGYESDTQYF.

CDR3 nucleotide sequence: TGCAGTGCTAGCCCTAGCTCCTACGAGCAGTACTTC. Amino acids: CSASPSSYEQYF. This chain joins TRBV20-1 and TRBJ2-7, with unresolved D. Deletions cut 3 bases from V and 0 bases from J, with 6 bases between. Germline V gene sequence: CDR1 DFQATT, CDR2 SNEGSKA (reference sequence). This CDR3 is 12 amino acids long.

There are a few counts of this clonotype. The chain uses TRBV5-1 and TRBJ2-3; 14 positions agree with TRBD2. Losses at the gene ends were 3 bases for V and 6 bases for J; bases not matched to a gene: 9. The CDR3 consists of 17 residues. Germline CDR1 reads SGHRS; CDR2 reads YFSETQ. Here the CDR3 reads CASSSGLAGVSTDTQYF. In DNA, the CDR3 is TGCGCCAGCAGCTCGGGACTAGCGGGGGTGTCAACGGATACGCAGTATTTT. The full variable domain, with the rest looked up from reference TRBV5-1 and TRBJ2-3, is KAGVTQTPRYLIKTRGQQVTLSCSPISGHRSVSWYQQTPGQGLQFLFEYFSETQRNKGNFPGRFSGRQFSNSRSEMNVSTLELGDSALYLCASSSGLAGVSTDTQYFGPGTRLTVL.

The rearrangement uses TRBV9 and TRBJ2-1; D gene ambiguous. V lost 4 bases and J lost 3, with 29 bases in between. Germline lookup yields CDR1 SGDLS and CDR2 YYNGEE. The CDR3 has 20 residues. CDR3 coding DNA: TGTGCCAGCAGCCCCCGAATCTGGCAAACCAGCCGGCGTAGCTACAATGAGCAGTTCTTC. Translated: CASSPRIWQTSRRSYNEQFF.

This clonotype appeared many times. The V gene is TRBV7-9, the J gene TRBJ2-1; 9 bases fit TRBD1. The CDR3 has 14 amino acids. Per germline, CDR1 SEHNR and CDR2 FQNEAQ (reference sequence). V was pared by 7 bases and J by 5 bases, with 6 bases of the junction left unmatched. This chain's CDR3 is CASTWTGAHNEQFF. For the CDR3, the DNA is TGTGCCAGCACCTGGACAGGGGCCCACAATGAGCAGTTCTTC.

This clonotype showed up just a few times. This chain links TRBV5-6 with TRBJ2-2; 9 bases agree with TRBD1. The CDR3 contains 15 residues. In germline, CDR1 is SGHDT, CDR2 YYEEEE. Trimming removed 4 bases from V and 7 bases from J; junction bases left unmatched: 8. This CDR3 is CASSPGTGHDGELFF. CDR3 nucleotide sequence: TGTGCCAGCAGCCCCGGGACAGGGCACGACGGGGAGCTGTTTTTT.